The 22 T cell receptor beta chains below were found in one sample sequenced in a study of blood T cell repertoires in COVID-19. The data were produced by immunoSEQ multiplex PCR, yet TCRdb's version contains in-frame clones alone and is incomplete. The table shows about 170,000 clones, with approximately 80% occurring only once. The sample comprised peripheral blood. Receptor source: a woman aged 40 to 55 with COVID-19, enrolled during active disease.

V is TRBV20-1 and J is TRBJ1-1, with a tentative D call TRBD1 (5 bases). Germline loops: CDR1 DFQATT, CDR2 SNEGSKA (reference sequence). The CDR3 runs to 14 residues. V shed 4 bases and J shed 5 bases, with 17 bases lying between them. The CDR3 bases are TGCAGTGCTACTGATGGGCAGGGAAGTACTGAAGCTTTCTTT. The encoded protein is CSATDGQGSTEAFF.

This chain connects TRBV6-5 to TRBJ2-5; 13 positions match TRBD2. The trim removed 5 bases at V and 5 bases at J, leaving 5 bases unmatched. CDR1 is MNHEY, CDR2 SVGAGI, per germline. This CDR3 spans 15 amino acids. The CDR3 reads CASSRTSGRIETQYF. The CDR3 bases are TGTGCCAGCAGTCGGACTAGCGGGAGAATTGAGACCCAGTACTTC.

The chain combines TRBV10-3 with TRBJ2-1, with D maybe TRBD2 (6 bases). Trimming cost V 5 bases and J 10 bases, with 9 bases left between them. Per germline, CDR1 ENHRY and CDR2 SYGVKD. This CDR3 contains 11 residues. CDR3: CAISPGREQFF. CDR3 nucleotides: TGTGCCATCAGTCCCGGGAGAGAGCAGTTCTTC.

The V and J genes are TRBV7-8 and TRBJ2-4, with 10 bases matching TRBD1. The ends lost 0 bases at V and 0 bases at J; junction bases unmatched: 17. The CDR3 totals 22 residues. CDR1 SGHVS and CDR2 FQNEAQ come from the germline V gene. The CDR3 protein is CASSLAKGTGAVGRLAKNIQYF. CDR3 nucleotides: TGTGCCAGCAGCTTAGCTAAAGGGACAGGGGCCGTTGGGCGCTTAGCCAAAAACATTCAGTACTTC.

The V call is TRBV7-8, the J call TRBJ2-1, with 7 bases lining up with TRBD2. CDR1 SGHVS and CDR2 FQNEAQ come from the germline V gene. V dropped 1 base and J dropped 9; count of bases not matched to a gene: 6. The CDR3 has 14 residues. The CDR3 nucleotides are TGTGCCAGCAGCTTAGTGGTGGGAGGGCCTGAGCAGTTCTTC. This gives the protein CASSLVVGGPEQFF. The entire variable domain, with the rest obtained from reference TRBV7-8 and TRBJ2-1, is as follows: GAGVSQSPRYKVAKRGQDVALRCDPISGHVSLFWYQQALGQGPEFLTYFQNEAQLDKSGLPSDRFFAERPEGSVSTLKIQRTQQEDSAVYLCASSLVVGGPEQFFGPGTRLTVL.

The rearrangement joins TRBV19 to TRBJ2-1; D might be TRBD2 (6 bases). The length of the CDR3 is 12 residues. Trimming left V 9 bases short and J 6 bases short, with 12 bases between. In germline, CDR1 is LNHDA, CDR2 SQIVND (reference sequence). In nucleotides, the CDR3 is TGTGCCAGCACCGGGACTTTCAATGAGCAGTTCTTC. Translation: CASTGTFNEQFF.

This clone was counted between two and nine times. The chain links TRBV5-1 to TRBJ2-4; 7 positions match TRBD2. V shed 3 bases, J shed 8 bases, and the junction held 8 bases outside the gene matches. Germline V gene lookup returns CDR1 SGHRS and CDR2 YFSETQ. CDR3 size: 14 residues. CDR3 DNA sequence: TGCGCCAGCAGCTGGAGAGAAAGCGGGGACATTCAGTACTTC. It specifies CASSWRESGDIQYF.

This clone appeared a few times. The chain joins TRBV7-9 to TRBJ1-6; D gene uncertain. V was trimmed by 1 base and J by 7 bases, leaving 8 bases between them. The CDR3 sequence is 14 residues long. Germline V gives CDR1 SEHNR, CDR2 FQNEAQ (reference sequence). The CDR3 spells CASSLGAGNSPLHF. Here the CDR3 DNA reads TGTGCCAGCAGCTTAGGGGCGGGAAATTCACCCCTCCACTTT.

This clone was seen more than once but under ten times. This sequence joins TRBV19 and TRBJ1-1; 8 nucleotides align to TRBD1. J lost 2 bases, V lost 6 bases, and 8 bases had no gene match. The CDR3 totals 15 residues. Germline V lookup: CDR1 LNHDA, CDR2 SQIVND (reference sequence). CDR3 coding DNA: TGTGCCAGTAGCTCAGAAGGGACAGGAAACACTGAAGCTTTCTTT. It encodes CASSSEGTGNTEAFF. Supplemented by reference TRBV19 and TRBJ1-1, the full variable domain reads DGGITQSPKYLFRKEGQNVTLSCEQNLNHDAMYWYRQDPGQGLRLIYYSQIVNDFQKGDIAEGYSVSREKKESFPLTVTSAQKNPTAFYLCASSSEGTGNTEAFFGQGTRLTVV.

The genes are TRBV4-2 and TRBJ2-3, with TRBD1 matching 8 bases. V shed 0 bases and J 1 base; nucleotides not matched to a gene: 12. CDR1 is LGHNA, CDR2 YNFKEQ, per germline. The CDR3 length is 19 residues. The CDR3 protein is CASSQDTTPTGVGTDTQYF. The CDR3 DNA is TGTGCCAGCAGCCAAGACACCACACCGACAGGGGTAGGCACAGATACGCAGTATTTT.

The V gene is TRBV5-4, the J gene TRBJ2-2, with TRBD1 matching 7 bases. The V segment lost 2 bases and the J segment 0 bases; nucleotides outside the gene matches: 7. The CDR3 has 17 residues. Germline values: CDR1 SGHNT, CDR2 YYREEE (reference sequence). The CDR3 region has the DNA TGTGCCAGCAGCTTTAGAGGGACAGCTACGAACACCGGGGAGCTGTTTTTT. It yields the protein CASSFRGTATNTGELFF. Full variable domain (outside the CDR3, taken from reference TRBV5-4 and TRBJ2-2): ETGVTQSPTHLIKTRGQQVTLRCSSQSGHNTVSWYQQALGQGPQFIFQYYREEENGRGNFPPRFSGLQFPNYSSELNVNALELDDSALYLCASSFRGTATNTGELFFGEGSRLTVL.

V gene TRBV2 combines with J gene TRBJ1-5; 9 positions agree with TRBD1. Germline-derived CDR1 and CDR2 are SNHLY and FYNNEI. The junction had 9 bases not matched to a gene; V was cut back by 10 bases and J by 5 bases. This CDR3 spans 14 amino acids. CDR3 residues: CATAEGQGDQPQHF. In DNA, the CDR3 is TGTGCCACTGCCGAGGGACAGGGAGATCAGCCCCAGCATTTT.

The chain employs TRBV6-6 and TRBJ1-2; TRBD1 matches 12 bases. The V segment lost 6 bases and the J segment 2 bases; nucleotides outside the gene matches: 10. Germline-derived CDR1 and CDR2 are MNHNY and SVGAGI (reference sequence). This CDR3 is 17 amino acids long. The CDR3 is CASRRGTGGSGNYGYTF. Written as DNA, the CDR3 is TGTGCCAGCAGACGAGGGACAGGGGGCTCTGGGAACTATGGCTACACCTTC.

The chain employs TRBV9 and TRBJ2-7, with 10 bases that match TRBD2. CDR1 and CDR2 (germline): SGDLS, YYNGEE. This CDR3 is built from 16 residues. J was trimmed by 4 bases and V by 4 bases; bases with no gene match: 11. Here the CDR3 DNA reads TGTGCCAGCAGCCCAGGCACTAGCGGGGATAGGTACGAGCAGTACTTC. Translation gives CASSPGTSGDRYEQYF.

V is TRBV18 and J is TRBJ1-2; 7 bases map to TRBD1. After removal of 3 bases from V and 7 bases from J, the junction contained 5 bases not matched to a gene. This CDR3 comprises 13 residues. Germline V gene lookup returns CDR1 KGHSH and CDR2 LQKENI. The CDR3 loop reads CASSPTGSFGYTF. The CDR3 DNA sequence: TGTGCCAGCTCACCGACAGGGTCATTTGGCTACACCTTC.

This sequence joins TRBV6-1 and TRBJ2-1, with D hard to call. Germline V gene sequence: CDR1 MNHNS, CDR2 SASEGT. The ends were cut back, 3 bases at V and 3 bases at J, with 3 bases in the middle. The CDR3 has 12 residues. The CDR3 bases are TGTGCCAGCAGTGACAGCTACAATGAGCAGTTCTTC. Protein product: CASSDSYNEQFF.

The V gene is TRBV18, the J gene TRBJ1-3; D unresolved. CDR1 is KGHSH and CDR2 is LQKENI in the germline V gene. The CDR3 contains 14 residues. Trimming left V 1 base short and J 1 base short, with 5 bases between. The CDR3 coding sequence is TGTGCCAGCTCACCACAGGAGTCTGGAAACACCATATATTTT. Translated: CASSPQESGNTIYF. Supplemented by reference TRBV18 and TRBJ1-3, the full variable domain reads NAGVMQNPRHLVRRRGQEARLRCSPMKGHSHVYWYRQLPEEGLKFMVYLQKENIIDESGMPKERFSAEFPKEGPSILRIQQVVRGDSAAYFCASSPQESGNTIYFGEGSWLTVV.

The chain has TRBV9 and TRBJ2-2; D remains unclear. Germline V gene sequence: CDR1 SGDLS, CDR2 YYNGEE. The CDR3 spans 13 residues. Trimming pared 0 bases from V and 4 bases from J, leaving 4 bases between. CDR3 residues: CASSVASTGELFF. CDR3 DNA sequence: TGTGCCAGCAGCGTAGCGAGCACCGGGGAGCTGTTTTTT.

The chain uses TRBV10-3 and TRBJ1-4; 9 nucleotides align to TRBD1. V trimming: 10 bases; J trimming: 5 bases; junction bases outside the gene matches: 5. Germline lookup yields CDR1 ENHRY and CDR2 SYGVKD. The length of the CDR3 is 13 residues. This CDR3 is CATSGQGNEKLFF. The CDR3 region has the DNA TGTGCCACCTCGGGACAGGGCAATGAAAAACTGTTTTTT.

Only a few counts were recorded for this clone. The CDR3 DNA reads TGTGCCTGGAGTAGCGGGGGCCCCTACAATGAGCAGTTCTTC. Its protein product is CAWSSGGPYNEQFF. The J gene is TRBJ2-1, the V gene TRBV30; 8 bases agree with TRBD2. CDR3 size: 14 residues. The trim removed 2 bases at V and 2 bases at J, leaving 2 bases unmatched. Looked up from germline, CDR1 is GTSNPN and CDR2 is SVGIG (reference sequence). Full variable domain (outside the CDR3, taken from reference TRBV30 and TRBJ2-1): SQTIHQWPATLVQPVGSPLSLECTVEGTSNPNLYWYRQAAGRGLQLLFYSVGIGQISSEVPQNLSASRPQDRQFILSSKKLLLSDSGFYLCAWSSGGPYNEQFFGPGTRLTVL.

The chain recombines TRBV13 with TRBJ2-2; the D gene is possibly TRBD2 (6 bases). In germline, CDR1 is PRHDT, CDR2 FYEKMQ (reference sequence). The CDR3 loop spans 13 amino acids. V gave up 3 bases and J gave up 5 bases, with 7 bases separating them. CDR3 in amino acids: CASSLRGTGELFF. DNA of the CDR3: TGTGCCAGCAGCTTGCGGGGAACCGGGGAGCTGTTTTTT.

The chain uses TRBV7-9 and TRBJ2-5, with a weak D call TRBD2 (5 bases). CDR3 length equals 17 residues. The germline V gene encodes CDR1 SEHNR and CDR2 FQNEAQ (reference sequence). V was pared by 5 bases and J by 8 bases, with 27 bases between. This chain's CDR3 is CASSPGSGSSDDSTQYF. CDR3 coding DNA: TGTGCCAGCAGCCCCGGGTCGGGGTCCAGCGACGACTCAACCCAGTACTTC.